Presented here are 19 T cell receptor beta chains from one specimen sequenced in a study of technical replicates of blood from several donors. TCRdb's table, derived via immunoSEQ multiplex PCR, lists solely in-frame clones and lacks some. Found here are 70,000 or so clones, roughly 98% of them singletons; the top ten hold approximately 0.2%. Sequencing used T cells isolated from PBMCs. These TCRs come from a human donor in good health.

This chain joins TRBV9 and TRBJ1-1, with D hard to call. Germline V gene sequence: CDR1 SGDLS, CDR2 YYNGEE. This CDR3 is built from 13 residues. V was cut by 1 base and J by 1 base, with 5 bases left in between. CDR3 residues: CASSVLSNTEAFF. In DNA, the CDR3 is TGTGCCAGCAGCGTACTTTCGAACACTGAAGCTTTCTTT.

This chain joins TRBV11-1 and TRBJ1-2; D unclear. V lost 1 base, J lost 4 bases, and 7 bases lay in between. Germline lookup yields CDR1 SGHAT and CDR2 FQDESV (reference sequence). This CDR3 region has 13 residues. The CDR3 coding sequence is TGTGCCAGCAGCTTAGACAGTACCTATGGCTACACCTTC. Translated, it gives CASSLDSTYGYTF.

The rearrangement uses TRBV12-5 and TRBJ2-1; D may be TRBD1 (6 bases). The CDR3 spans 14 residues. Germline V CDR1 and CDR2: LGHNT, FRNRAP. Trimming shortened V by 2 bases and J by 6 bases, and 11 bases separated the two germline ends. As DNA, the CDR3 is TGTGCTAGTGGTTTGCTGGGGACAAGCAATGAGCAGTTCTTC. Encoded protein: CASGLLGTSNEQFF.

Comments on this clone: Distinct nucleotide sequences in the sample also encode this CDR3. The chain combines TRBV7-9 with TRBJ2-3; the match to TRBD1 covers 9 bases. The germline CDR1 and CDR2 sequences are SEHNR and FQNEAQ (reference sequence). This CDR3 region has 15 residues. Trimming at V came to 5 bases and at J to 2 bases, leaving 5 bases not matched to a gene. The CDR3 DNA reads as TGTGCCAGCAGCCTCCGGGACAGGGACACAGATACGCAGTATTTT. Protein sequence: CASSLRDRDTDTQYF.

This chain connects TRBV7-9 to TRBJ1-2, with D possibly being TRBD1 (6 bases). CDR1 is SEHNR, CDR2 FQNEAQ, per germline (reference sequence). V gave up 5 bases and J gave up 4 bases, with 20 bases separating them. CDR3 length: 16 amino acids. The chain's CDR3 is CASSANPGVSGYGYTF. CDR3 DNA: TGTGCCAGCAGCGCCAACCCAGGGGTATCGGGCTATGGCTACACCTTC.

The V gene is TRBV29-1, the J gene TRBJ2-3, with TRBD1 matching 8 bases. V trimming: 5 bases; J trimming: 4 bases; junction bases outside the gene matches: 8. The CDR3 covers 14 residues. Germline CDR1 is SQVTM and CDR2 is ANQGSEA. The CDR3 DNA reads as TGCAGCGTTCTGGACAGGGCCCGCGCAGATACGCAGTATTTT. This codes for CSVLDRARADTQYF.

The gene calls are TRBV29-1 and TRBJ1-2, with 8 bases identical to TRBD1. The CDR3 runs to 15 residues. Trimming removed 0 bases from V and 5 bases from J; junction bases left unmatched: 8. Germline V gene sequence: CDR1 SQVTM, CDR2 ANQGSEA. The CDR3 loop is CSVEDQGTGDYGYTF. CDR3 DNA: TGCAGCGTTGAAGATCAGGGGACAGGTGATTATGGCTACACCTTC.

The chain couples TRBV6-5 to TRBJ2-5; 8 bases map to TRBD1. The CDR3 consists of 12 residues. Germline CDR1 and CDR2: MNHEY and SVGAGI. Trimming cost V 7 bases and J 4 bases; bases outside gene matches: 2. The CDR3 loop reads CASKGTGETQYF. In DNA form, the CDR3 reads TGTGCCAGCAAGGGGACAGGAGAGACCCAGTACTTC.

The V gene is TRBV6-5, the J gene TRBJ2-1, with D unclear. Germline assignment: CDR1 MNHEY and CDR2 SVGAGI. This CDR3 spans 16 amino acids. Trimming shortened V by 0 bases and J by 0 bases, and 9 bases separated the two germline ends. CDR3 region: CASSYSAYSSYNEQFF. CDR3 DNA sequence: TGTGCCAGCAGTTACTCGGCTTACAGCTCCTACAATGAGCAGTTCTTC.

The chain couples TRBV18 to TRBJ1-2; 7 bases line up with TRBD1. In germline, CDR1 is KGHSH, CDR2 LQKENI. CDR3 length: 16 amino acids. V lost 2 bases and J lost 1; bases outside the gene matches: 7. The CDR3: CASSPGDSSINYGYTF. The CDR3 DNA is TGTGCCAGCTCACCAGGGGACAGCTCTATTAACTATGGCTACACCTTC.

The V gene is TRBV10-3, the J gene TRBJ2-3; no firm D call. The CDR3 covers 15 residues. In germline, CDR1 is ENHRY, CDR2 SYGVKD. Trimming shortened V by 4 bases and J by 0 bases, and 11 bases separated the two germline ends. The CDR3 protein is CAISAQAASTDTQYF. DNA for the CDR3: TGTGCCATCAGTGCTCAAGCTGCTAGCACAGATACGCAGTATTTT.

This sequence joins TRBV9 and TRBJ1-1; tentative D call: TRBD1 (6 bases). The CDR3 covers 14 residues. The germline CDR1 and CDR2 sequences are SGDLS and YYNGEE. The V and J ends lost 2 bases and 4 bases respectively, with 12 bases between them. The CDR3 reads CASSVSIRGTEAFF. In nucleotides, the CDR3 is TGTGCCAGCAGCGTGTCGATCAGGGGCACTGAAGCTTTCTTT.

V gene TRBV10-1 combines with J gene TRBJ2-1, with D perhaps matching TRBD2 (6 bases). V gave up 0 bases and J gave up 8 bases, with 11 bases separating them. Germline loops: CDR1 WNHNN, CDR2 SYGVQD (reference sequence). The length of the CDR3 is 14 residues. The CDR3 DNA is TGCGCCAGCAGTGAGTCTCGGGAGATCGATGAGCAGTTCTTC. This gives the protein CASSESREIDEQFF.

The CDR3 region is CASSWTSGRRETQYF. CDR3 sequence (DNA): TGTGCCAGCAGCTGGACTAGCGGGAGACGGGAGACCCAGTACTTC. This chain uses TRBV5-4 with TRBJ2-5; 13 bases map to TRBD2. The CDR3 spans 15 residues. The J segment lost 5 bases and the V segment lost 3 bases, leaving 4 bases of the junction unmatched. Germline-derived CDR1 and CDR2 are SGHNT and YYREEE (reference sequence).

V and J are TRBV7-2 and TRBJ2-4; D call uncertain. Trimming removed 1 base at V and 2 bases at J, with 9 bases between. The CDR3 is made up of 15 amino acids. CDR1 is SGHTA and CDR2 is FQGNSA in the germline V gene. CDR3 sequence reads: CASSLGRVTKNIQYF. In DNA, the CDR3 is TGTGCCAGCAGCTTAGGTCGGGTGACCAAAAACATTCAGTACTTC.

V gene TRBV7-8 combines with J gene TRBJ1-1; unclear D gene. The CDR3 totals 14 residues. V was trimmed by 7 bases and J by 5 bases, leaving 17 bases between them. Germline values: CDR1 SGHVS, CDR2 FQNEAQ. In nucleotides, the CDR3 is TGTGCCAGCACCTTTAGTGAGATGTGGACTGAAGCTTTCTTT. Its protein product is CASTFSEMWTEAFF.

With respect to this clone: The junction departs from germline at one end; a sequencing error may be responsible. The rearrangement joins TRBV7-8 to TRBJ1-2, with TRBD1 matching 9 bases. The V gene's germline CDR1 is SGHVS and CDR2 FQNEAQ. The CDR3 runs 15 residues. CDR3 loop: CASSLATGGIYGYTF. The CDR3 DNA sequence: TGTGCCAGCAGCCTAGCCACAGGGGGCATCTATGGCTACACCTTC.

The chain uses TRBV11-2 and TRBJ2-7, with 8 positions matching TRBD1. The CDR3 consists of 14 residues. V gave up 3 bases and J gave up 3 bases; unmatched junction bases: 4. CDR1 is SGHAT, CDR2 FQNNGV, per germline. DNA for the CDR3: TGTGCCAGCAGCTTTACAGGGGGGAGCTACGAGCAGTACTTC. It specifies CASSFTGGSYEQYF.

The chain uses TRBV6-5 and TRBJ1-5; tentatively, D is TRBD1 (6 bases). This CDR3 spans 14 amino acids. Trimming removed 4 bases at V and 4 bases at J, with 11 bases between. In germline, CDR1 is MNHEY, CDR2 SVGAGI. DNA of the CDR3: TGTGCCAGCAGTTTCCGCGGACAGAATCAGCCCCAGCATTTT. It translates to CASSFRGQNQPQHF.